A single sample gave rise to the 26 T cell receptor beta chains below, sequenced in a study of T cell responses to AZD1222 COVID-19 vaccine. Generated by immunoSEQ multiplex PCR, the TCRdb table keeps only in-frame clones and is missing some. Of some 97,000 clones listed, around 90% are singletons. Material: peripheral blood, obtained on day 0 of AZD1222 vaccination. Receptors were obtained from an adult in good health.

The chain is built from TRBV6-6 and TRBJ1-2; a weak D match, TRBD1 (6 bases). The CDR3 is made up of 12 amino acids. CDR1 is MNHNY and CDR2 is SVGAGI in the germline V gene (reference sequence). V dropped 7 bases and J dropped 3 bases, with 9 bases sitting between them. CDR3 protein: CASMYRDYGYTF. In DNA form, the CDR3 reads TGTGCCAGCATGTACAGGGACTATGGCTACACCTTC.

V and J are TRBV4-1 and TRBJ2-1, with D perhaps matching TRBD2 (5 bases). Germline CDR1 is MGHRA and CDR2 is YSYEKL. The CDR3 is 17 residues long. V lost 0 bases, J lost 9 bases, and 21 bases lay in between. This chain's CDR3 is CASSQDAGQNPVLEQFF. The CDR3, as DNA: TGCGCCAGCAGCCAAGATGCGGGCCAAAACCCTGTACTTGAGCAGTTCTTC.

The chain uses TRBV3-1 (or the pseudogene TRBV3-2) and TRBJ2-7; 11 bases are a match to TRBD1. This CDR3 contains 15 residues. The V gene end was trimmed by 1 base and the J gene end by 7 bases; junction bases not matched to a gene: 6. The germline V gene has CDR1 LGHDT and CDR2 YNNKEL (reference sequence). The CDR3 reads CASSQVWGQGGEQYF. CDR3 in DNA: TGTGCCAGCAGCCAAGTATGGGGACAGGGGGGAGAGCAGTACTTC.

DNA of the CDR3: TGTGCCTGGATAATGGGGACTACTAGCACAGATACGCAGTATTTT. Encoded protein: CAWIMGTTSTDTQYF. The rearrangement uses TRBV30 and TRBJ2-3, with 7 bases identical to TRBD2. The CDR3 covers 15 residues. Germline V gene lookup returns CDR1 GTSNPN and CDR2 SVGIG (reference sequence). V dropped 4 bases and J dropped 0; count of bases not matched to a gene: 7.

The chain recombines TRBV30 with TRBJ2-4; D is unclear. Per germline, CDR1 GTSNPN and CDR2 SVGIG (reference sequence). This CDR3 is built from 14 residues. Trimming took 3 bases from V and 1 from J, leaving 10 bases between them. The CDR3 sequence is CAWSPPNAKNIQYF. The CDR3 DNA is TGTGCCTGGAGCCCCCCAAATGCCAAAAACATTCAGTACTTC.

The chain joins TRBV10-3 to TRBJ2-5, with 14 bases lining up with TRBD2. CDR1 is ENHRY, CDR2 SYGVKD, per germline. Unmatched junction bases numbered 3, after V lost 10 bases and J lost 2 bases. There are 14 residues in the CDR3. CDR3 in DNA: TGTGCCACCCGACTAGCGGGAGGGCAAGAGACCCAGTACTTC. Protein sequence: CATRLAGGQETQYF.

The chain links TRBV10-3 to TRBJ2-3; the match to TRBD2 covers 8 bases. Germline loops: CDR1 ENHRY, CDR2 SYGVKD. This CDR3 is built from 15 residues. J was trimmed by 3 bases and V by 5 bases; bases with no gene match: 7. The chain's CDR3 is CAISPTAGETDTQYF. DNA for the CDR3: TGTGCCATCAGTCCAACAGCGGGAGAAACAGATACGCAGTATTTT.

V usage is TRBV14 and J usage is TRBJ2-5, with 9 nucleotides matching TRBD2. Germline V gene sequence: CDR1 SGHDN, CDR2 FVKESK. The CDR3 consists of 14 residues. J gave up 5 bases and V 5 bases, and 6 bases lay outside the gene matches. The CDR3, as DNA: TGTGCCAGCAGCTATAGCGGGAGTCGGGAGACCCAGTACTTC. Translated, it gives CASSYSGSRETQYF.

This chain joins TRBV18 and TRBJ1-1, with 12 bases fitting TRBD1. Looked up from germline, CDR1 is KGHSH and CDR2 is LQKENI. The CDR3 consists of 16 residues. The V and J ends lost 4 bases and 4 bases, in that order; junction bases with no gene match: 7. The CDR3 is CASSQGQGAYGTEAFF. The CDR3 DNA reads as TGTGCCAGCTCACAGGGACAGGGGGCGTATGGCACTGAAGCTTTCTTT.

In nucleotides, the CDR3 is TGTGCCAGCAGTGCCTTCAGGGGGCAGCCCCAGCATTTT. Protein: CASSAFRGQPQHF. The chain employs TRBV2 and TRBJ1-5; 7 bases line up with TRBD1. CDR3 length: 13 amino acids. Germline V CDR1 and CDR2: SNHLY, FYNNEI. V was pared by 4 bases and J by 7 bases, with 4 bases of the junction left unmatched.

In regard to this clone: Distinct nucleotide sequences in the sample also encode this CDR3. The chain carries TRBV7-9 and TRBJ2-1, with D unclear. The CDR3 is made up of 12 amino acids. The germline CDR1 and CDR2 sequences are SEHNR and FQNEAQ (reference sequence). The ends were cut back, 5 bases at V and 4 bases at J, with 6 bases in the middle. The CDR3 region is CASSLPYNEQFF. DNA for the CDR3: TGTGCCAGCAGCCTCCCTTACAATGAGCAGTTCTTC.

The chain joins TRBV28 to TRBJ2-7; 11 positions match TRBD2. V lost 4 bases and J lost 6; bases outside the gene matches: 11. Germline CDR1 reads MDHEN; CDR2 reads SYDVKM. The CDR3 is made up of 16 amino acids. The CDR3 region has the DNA TGTGCCAGCAGTTCTGTTATAGCGGGAGGGCCAATCGAGCAGTACTTC. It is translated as CASSSVIAGGPIEQYF.

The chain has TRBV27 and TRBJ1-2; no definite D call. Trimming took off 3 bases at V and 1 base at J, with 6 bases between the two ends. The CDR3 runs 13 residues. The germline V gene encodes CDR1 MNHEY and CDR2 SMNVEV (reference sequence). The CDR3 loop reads CASSLNNNYGYTF. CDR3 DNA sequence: TGTGCCAGCAGTTTGAACAATAACTATGGCTACACCTTC.

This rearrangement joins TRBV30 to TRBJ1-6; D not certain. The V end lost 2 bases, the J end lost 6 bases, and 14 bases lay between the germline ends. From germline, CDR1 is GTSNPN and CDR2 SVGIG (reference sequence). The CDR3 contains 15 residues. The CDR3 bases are TGTGCCTGGAGTACTCTCCGGTCGGTTAATTCACCCCTCCACTTT. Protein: CAWSTLRSVNSPLHF.

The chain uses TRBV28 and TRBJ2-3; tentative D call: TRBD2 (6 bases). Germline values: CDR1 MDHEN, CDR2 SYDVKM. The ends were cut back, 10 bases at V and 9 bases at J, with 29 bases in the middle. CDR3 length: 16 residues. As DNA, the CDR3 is TGTGCCATCCAAGGGGCGGGGTTGGGCAGTCAAGTGACGCAGTATTTT. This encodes CAIQGAGLGSQVTQYF.

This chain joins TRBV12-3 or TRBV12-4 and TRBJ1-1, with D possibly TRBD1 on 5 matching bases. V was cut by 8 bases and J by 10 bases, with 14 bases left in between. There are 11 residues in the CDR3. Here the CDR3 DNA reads TGTGCCAGCTCGGGGAGGGGAGGAGCTTTCTTT. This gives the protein CASSGRGGAFF.

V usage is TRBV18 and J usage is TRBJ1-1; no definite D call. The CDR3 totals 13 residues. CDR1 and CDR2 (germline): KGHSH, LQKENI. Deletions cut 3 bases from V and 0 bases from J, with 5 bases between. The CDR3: CASSPGMNTEAFF. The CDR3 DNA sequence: TGTGCCAGCTCACCGGGAATGAACACTGAAGCTTTCTTT.

This CDR3 is CSVLSGLATDTQYF. The DNA for the CDR3 is TGCAGCGTTTTAAGCGGACTAGCTACAGATACGCAGTATTTT. The chain combines TRBV29-1 with TRBJ2-3; TRBD2 matches at 8 bases. J lost 3 bases, V lost 5 bases, and 7 bases had no gene match. Germline CDR1 and CDR2: SQVTM and ANQGSEA. The CDR3 extends over 14 amino acids.

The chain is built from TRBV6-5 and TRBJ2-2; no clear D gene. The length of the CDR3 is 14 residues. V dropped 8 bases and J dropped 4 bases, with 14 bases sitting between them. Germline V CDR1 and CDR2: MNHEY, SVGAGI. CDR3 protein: CASGGGPGTGELFF. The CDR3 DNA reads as TGTGCCAGCGGCGGCGGCCCCGGCACCGGGGAGCTGTTTTTT.

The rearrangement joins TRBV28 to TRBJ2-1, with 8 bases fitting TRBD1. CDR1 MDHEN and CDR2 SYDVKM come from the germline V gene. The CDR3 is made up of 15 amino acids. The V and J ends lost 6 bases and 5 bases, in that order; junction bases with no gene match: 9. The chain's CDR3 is CASSSAGGVNNEQFF. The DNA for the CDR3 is TGTGCCAGCAGCTCCGCAGGGGGCGTAAACAATGAGCAGTTCTTC.

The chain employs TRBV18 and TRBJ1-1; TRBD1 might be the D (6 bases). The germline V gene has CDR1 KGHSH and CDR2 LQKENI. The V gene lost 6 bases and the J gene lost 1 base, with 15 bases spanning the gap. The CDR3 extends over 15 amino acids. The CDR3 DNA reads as TGTGCCAGCTCGGCACAGGGAGGTTGGAACACTGAAGCTTTCTTT. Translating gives CASSAQGGWNTEAFF.

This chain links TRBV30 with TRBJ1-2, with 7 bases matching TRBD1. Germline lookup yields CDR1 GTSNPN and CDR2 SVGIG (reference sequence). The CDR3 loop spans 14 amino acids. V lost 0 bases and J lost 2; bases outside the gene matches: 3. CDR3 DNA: TGTGCCTGGAGTGTCGGGACAGTCAACTATGGCTACACCTTC. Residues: CAWSVGTVNYGYTF.

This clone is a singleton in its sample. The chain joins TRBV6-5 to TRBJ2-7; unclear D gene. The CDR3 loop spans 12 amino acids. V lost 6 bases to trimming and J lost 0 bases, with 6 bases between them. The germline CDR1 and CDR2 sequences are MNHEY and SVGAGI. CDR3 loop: CASRESSYEQYF. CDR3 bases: TGTGCCAGCAGAGAGAGCTCCTACGAGCAGTACTTC.

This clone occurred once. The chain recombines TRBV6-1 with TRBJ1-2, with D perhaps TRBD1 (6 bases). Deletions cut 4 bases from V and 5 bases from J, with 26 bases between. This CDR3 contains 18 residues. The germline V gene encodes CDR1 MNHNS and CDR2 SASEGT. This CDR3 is CASSGKAPGTPERYGYTF. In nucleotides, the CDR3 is TGTGCCAGCAGTGGCAAGGCCCCCGGGACACCGGAAAGATATGGCTACACCTTC.

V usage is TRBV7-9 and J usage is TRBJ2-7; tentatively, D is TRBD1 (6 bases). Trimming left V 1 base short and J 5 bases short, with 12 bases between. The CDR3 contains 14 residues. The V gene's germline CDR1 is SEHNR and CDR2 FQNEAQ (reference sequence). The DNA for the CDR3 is TGTGCCAGCAGCTTAGATGTCAAGGGGGACGAGCAGTACTTC. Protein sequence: CASSLDVKGDEQYF.

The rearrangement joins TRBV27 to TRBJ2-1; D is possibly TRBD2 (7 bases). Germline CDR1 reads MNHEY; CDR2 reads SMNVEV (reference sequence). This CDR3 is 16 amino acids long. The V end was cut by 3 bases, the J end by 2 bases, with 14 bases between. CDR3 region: CASSFGGLNPYNEQFF. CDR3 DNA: TGTGCCAGCAGTTTCGGGGGGCTGAACCCCTACAATGAGCAGTTCTTC.